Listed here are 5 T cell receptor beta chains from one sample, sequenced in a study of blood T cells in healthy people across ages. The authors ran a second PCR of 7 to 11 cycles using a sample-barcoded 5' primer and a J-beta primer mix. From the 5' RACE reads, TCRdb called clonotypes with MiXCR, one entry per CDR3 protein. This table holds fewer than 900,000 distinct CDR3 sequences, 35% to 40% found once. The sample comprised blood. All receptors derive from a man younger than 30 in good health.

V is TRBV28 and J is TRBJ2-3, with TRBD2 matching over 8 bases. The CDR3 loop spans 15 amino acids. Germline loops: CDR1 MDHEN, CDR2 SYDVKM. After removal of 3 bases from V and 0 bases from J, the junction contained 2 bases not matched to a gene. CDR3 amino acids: CASSFPSGSTDTQYF. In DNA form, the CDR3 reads TGTGCCAGCAGTTTTCCTAGCGGGAGCACAGATACGCAGTATTTT. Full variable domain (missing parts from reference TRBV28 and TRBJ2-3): DVKVTQSSRYLVKRTGEKVFLECVQDMDHENMFWYRQDPGLGLRLIYFSYDVKMKEKGDIPEGYSVSREKKERFSLILESASTNQTSMYLCASSFPSGSTDTQYFGPGTRLTVL.

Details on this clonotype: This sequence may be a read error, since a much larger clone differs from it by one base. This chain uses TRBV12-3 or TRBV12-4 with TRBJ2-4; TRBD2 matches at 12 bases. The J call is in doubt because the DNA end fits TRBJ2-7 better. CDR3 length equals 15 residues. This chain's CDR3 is CTSSTTSGGPPEQYF. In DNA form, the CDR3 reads TGTACCAGCAGTACGACTAGCGGGGGCCCCCCCGAGCAGTACTTC.

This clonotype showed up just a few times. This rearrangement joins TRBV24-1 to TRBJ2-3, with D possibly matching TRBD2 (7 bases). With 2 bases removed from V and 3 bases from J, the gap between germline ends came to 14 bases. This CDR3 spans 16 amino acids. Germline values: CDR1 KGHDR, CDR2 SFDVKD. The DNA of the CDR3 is TGTGCCACCAGTGATTACTCGGCGGGGGCAACAGATACGCAGTATTTT. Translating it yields CATSDYSAGATDTQYF.

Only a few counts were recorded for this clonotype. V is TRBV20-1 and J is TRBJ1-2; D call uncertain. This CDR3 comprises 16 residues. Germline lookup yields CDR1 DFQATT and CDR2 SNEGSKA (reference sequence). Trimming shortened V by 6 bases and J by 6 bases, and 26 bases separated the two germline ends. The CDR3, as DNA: TGCAGTGCCAATCCACCTTCGACTCCATCGCGGGATGGCTACACCTTC. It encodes CSANPPSTPSRDGYTF.

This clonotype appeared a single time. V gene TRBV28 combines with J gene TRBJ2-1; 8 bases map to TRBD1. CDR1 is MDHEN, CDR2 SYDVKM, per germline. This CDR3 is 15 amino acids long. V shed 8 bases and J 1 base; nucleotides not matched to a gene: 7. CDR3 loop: CASRPGQGSYNEQFF. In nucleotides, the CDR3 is TGTGCCAGCCGCCCCGGACAGGGTTCCTACAATGAGCAGTTCTTC.